The T cell receptor (beta chain) under discussion was sequenced for a study of blood T cell repertoires in COVID-19. The overall study: Spain, Italy and the United States supplied samples that represented acute and convalescent COVID-19.

This clone occurred many times. TCRdb keeps only in-frame clones here, not all; method: immunoSEQ multiplex PCR. Of more than 200,000 clones detected, about 87% appear once; the ten largest clones hold about 1.6%. Participants' own reports of clinical history determined their cohort assignment. CDR1 is KGHDR, CDR2 SFDVKD, per germline. Trimming took off 5 bases at V and 4 bases at J, with 10 bases between the two ends. This CDR3 comprises 13 residues. V and J are TRBV24-1 and TRBJ1-1; the D gene is possibly TRBD1 (6 bases). This TCR was recovered from a woman in her forties or fifties who had recovered from COVID-19. Sequencing input: PBMCs or T cells enriched from blood (not recorded which). The CDR3 is CATSAGGGTEAFF. CDR3 coding DNA: TGTGCCACCAGTGCGGGGGGCGGCACTGAAGCTTTCTTT.